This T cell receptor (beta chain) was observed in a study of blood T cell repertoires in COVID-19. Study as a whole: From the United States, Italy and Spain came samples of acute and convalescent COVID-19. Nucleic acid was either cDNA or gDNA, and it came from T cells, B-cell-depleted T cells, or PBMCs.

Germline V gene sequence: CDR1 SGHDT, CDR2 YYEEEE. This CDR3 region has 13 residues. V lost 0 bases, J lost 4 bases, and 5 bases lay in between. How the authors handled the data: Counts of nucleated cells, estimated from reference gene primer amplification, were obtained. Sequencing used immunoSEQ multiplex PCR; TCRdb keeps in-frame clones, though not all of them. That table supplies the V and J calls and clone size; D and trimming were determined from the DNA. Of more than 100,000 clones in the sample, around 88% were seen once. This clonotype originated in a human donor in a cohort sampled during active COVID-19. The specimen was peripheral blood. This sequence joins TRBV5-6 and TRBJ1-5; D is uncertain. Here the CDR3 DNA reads TGTGCCAGCAGCTTGGGGGCGAATCAGCCCCAGCATTTT. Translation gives CASSLGANQPQHF. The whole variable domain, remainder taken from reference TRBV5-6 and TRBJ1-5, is DAGVTQSPTHLIKTRGQQVTLRCSPKSGHDTVSWYQQALGQGPQFIFQYYEEEERQRGNFPDRFSGHQFPNYSSELNVNALLLGDSALYLCASSLGANQPQHFGDGTRLSIL.